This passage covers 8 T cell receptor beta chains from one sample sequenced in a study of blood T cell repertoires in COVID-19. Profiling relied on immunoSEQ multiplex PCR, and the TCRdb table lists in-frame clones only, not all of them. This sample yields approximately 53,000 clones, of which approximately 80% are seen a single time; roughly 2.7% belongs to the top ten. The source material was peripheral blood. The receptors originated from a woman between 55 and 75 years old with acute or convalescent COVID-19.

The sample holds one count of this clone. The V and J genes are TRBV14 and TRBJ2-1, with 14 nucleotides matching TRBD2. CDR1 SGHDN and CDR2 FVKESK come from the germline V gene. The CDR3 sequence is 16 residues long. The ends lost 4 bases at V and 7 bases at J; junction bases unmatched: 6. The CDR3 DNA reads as TGTGCCAGCAGCCGACTAGCGGGAGGGCCGATGAATGAGCAGTTCTTC. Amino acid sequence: CASSRLAGGPMNEQFF.

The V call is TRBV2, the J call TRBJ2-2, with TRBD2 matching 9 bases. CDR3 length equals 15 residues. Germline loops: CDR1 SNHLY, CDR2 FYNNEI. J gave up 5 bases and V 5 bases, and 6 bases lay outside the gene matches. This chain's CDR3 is CASSRSGRMTGELFF. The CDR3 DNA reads TGTGCCAGCAGTCGTAGCGGGAGAATGACCGGGGAGCTGTTTTTT. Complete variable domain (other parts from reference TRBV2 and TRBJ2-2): EPEVTQTPSHQVTQMGQEVILRCVPISNHLYFYWYRQILGQKVEFLVSFYNNEISEKSEIFDDQFSVERPDGSNFTLKIRSTKLEDSAMYFCASSRSGRMTGELFFGEGSRLTVL.

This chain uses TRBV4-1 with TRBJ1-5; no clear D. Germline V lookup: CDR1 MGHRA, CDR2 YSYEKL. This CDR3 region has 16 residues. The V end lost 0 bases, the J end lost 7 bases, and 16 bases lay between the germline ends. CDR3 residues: CASSQESVAGGQPQHF. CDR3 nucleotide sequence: TGCGCCAGCAGCCAAGAATCGGTAGCGGGAGGGCAGCCCCAGCATTTT.

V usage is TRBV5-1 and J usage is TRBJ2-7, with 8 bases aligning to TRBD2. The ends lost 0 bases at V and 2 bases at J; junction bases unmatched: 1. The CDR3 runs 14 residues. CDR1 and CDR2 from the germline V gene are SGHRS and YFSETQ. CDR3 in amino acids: CASSLAGGAYEQYF. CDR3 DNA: TGCGCCAGCAGCTTGGCGGGGGGGGCCTACGAGCAGTACTTC.

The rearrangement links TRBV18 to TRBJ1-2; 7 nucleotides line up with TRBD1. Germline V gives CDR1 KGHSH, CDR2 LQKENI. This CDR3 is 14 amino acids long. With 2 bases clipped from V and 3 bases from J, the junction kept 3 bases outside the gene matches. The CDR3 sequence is CASSPRTGDYGYTF. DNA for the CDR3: TGTGCCAGCTCACCAAGAACAGGGGACTATGGCTACACCTTC.

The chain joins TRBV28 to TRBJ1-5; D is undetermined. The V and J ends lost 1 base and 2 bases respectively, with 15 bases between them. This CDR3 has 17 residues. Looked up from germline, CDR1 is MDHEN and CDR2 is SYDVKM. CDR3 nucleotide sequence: TGTGCCAGCAGTTTATATGGCAGGCTGGGAGGCAATCAGCCCCAGCATTTT. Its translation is CASSLYGRLGGNQPQHF.

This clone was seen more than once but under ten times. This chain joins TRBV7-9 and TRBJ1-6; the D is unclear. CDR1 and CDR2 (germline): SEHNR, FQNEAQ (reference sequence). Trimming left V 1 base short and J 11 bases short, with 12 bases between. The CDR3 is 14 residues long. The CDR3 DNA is TGTGCCAGCAGCTTAGATATGGGCTCGGCACCCCTCCACTTT. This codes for CASSLDMGSAPLHF.

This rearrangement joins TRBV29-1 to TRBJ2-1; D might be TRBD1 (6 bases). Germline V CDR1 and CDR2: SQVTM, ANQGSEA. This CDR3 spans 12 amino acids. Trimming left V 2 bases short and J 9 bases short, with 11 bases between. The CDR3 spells CSVERGWGEQFF. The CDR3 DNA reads TGCAGCGTTGAAAGGGGGTGGGGTGAGCAGTTCTTC.